These 28 T cell receptor beta chains came from one sample sequenced in a study of T cells in Graves' hyperthyroidism and ophthalmopathy. RNA transcripts provided the source from which TCR beta CDR3 regions were amplified. A first-round RT-PCR of the TCR CDR3 used the HTBI primer set. TCRdb re-called the multiplex PCR reads with MiXCR, one entry per CDR3 protein. The profile shows 350,000 to 400,000 distinct CDR3 sequences, about 20% of them singletons. Material: blood. Receptor source: a woman younger than 30 with Graves' hyperthyroidism.

This clonotype was seen repeatedly, ten times or more. The V and J genes are TRBV9 and TRBJ2-7; 7 bases match TRBD1. The CDR3 consists of 14 residues. With V trimmed by 5 bases and J by 2 bases, 7 bases remained unmatched. The germline gives CDR1 SGDLS, CDR2 YYNGEE. In DNA, the CDR3 is TGTGCCAGCAGTTCGACAGGGATCCCCTACGAGCAGTACTTC. It is translated as CASSSTGIPYEQYF.

The sample holds many counts of this clonotype. This sequence joins TRBV5-1 and TRBJ2-3; 9 bases fit TRBD2. The CDR3 runs to 17 residues. After removal of 1 base from V and 4 bases from J, the junction contained 10 bases not matched to a gene. The V gene's germline CDR1 is SGHRS and CDR2 YFSETQ. In DNA, the CDR3 is TGCGCCAGCAGCTTGTCAGAAGCGGGGGGAAGTCCAGATACGCAGTATTTT. Translation: CASSLSEAGGSPDTQYF.

The table lists this clonotype with many counts. The chain is built from TRBV24-1 and TRBJ1-2, with TRBD1 matching 8 bases. Germline assignment: CDR1 KGHDR and CDR2 SFDVKD. The CDR3 contains 12 residues. V was clipped by 4 bases and J by 8 bases; unmatched bases: 2. CDR3 sequence reads: CATSEPGGGYTF. CDR3 nucleotide sequence: TGTGCCACCAGTGAACCAGGGGGCGGCTACACCTTC.

This clonotype was counted ten times or more. The CDR3 nucleotides read TGCAGTGTGGTCGTGGGCAGCTACACCTTC. It is translated as CSVVVGSYTF. The rearrangement links TRBV20-1 to TRBJ1-2; D not resolved. The CDR3 loop spans 10 amino acids. Germline CDR1 reads DFQATT; CDR2 reads SNEGSKA (reference sequence). The germline V and J ends were trimmed by 7 bases and 9 bases, with 12 bases remaining between them.

In this sample, this clonotype turned up a few times. This chain uses TRBV20-1 with TRBJ1-6; TRBD1 might be the D (6 bases). CDR1 is DFQATT and CDR2 is SNEGSKA in the germline V gene (reference sequence). CDR3 length: 14 residues. The V end was cut by 0 bases, the J end by 7 bases, with 10 bases between. The CDR3 sequence: CSARDLGGNSPLHF. CDR3 nucleotide sequence: TGCAGTGCTAGAGATTTAGGGGGAAATTCACCCCTCCACTTT.

This chain connects TRBV5-5 to TRBJ1-2; 9 bases align to TRBD1. Germline V CDR1 and CDR2: SGHKS, YYEKEE (reference sequence). V shed 3 bases, J shed 8 bases, and the junction held 8 bases outside the gene matches. CDR3 length: 14 residues. The CDR3 loop is CASSWGTGLEGYTF. The CDR3, as DNA: TGTGCCAGCAGCTGGGGGACAGGGTTGGAAGGCTACACCTTC.

The genes are TRBV12-3 or TRBV12-4 and TRBJ1-1; D is uncertain. Between the trimmed V and J ends, which lost 3 bases and 6 bases, there was a span of 11 bases. This CDR3 spans 13 amino acids. DNA for the CDR3: TGTGCCAGCAGTTTCTCTAGGGTCCCTGAAGCTTTCTTT. Translation: CASSFSRVPEAFF.

This clonotype was observed many times. The junction differs from germline at one of its ends, possibly a read error. The V gene is TRBV25-1, the J gene TRBJ1-1; no firm D call. CDR1 and CDR2 (germline): MGHDK, SYGVNS. This CDR3 has 15 residues. CDR3 DNA: TGTGCCAGCGCAAAAGACGGCATACAGAACACTGAAGCTTCCTTT. Translating it yields CASAKDGIQNTEASF.

This clonotype was seen repeatedly, ten times or more. The chain joins TRBV5-1 to TRBJ2-5, with D perhaps given as TRBD1 or TRBD2 (6 bases each). Germline CDR1 reads SGHRS; CDR2 reads YFSETQ. This CDR3 spans 14 amino acids. Trimming stripped 4 bases from V and 4 bases from J, with 14 bases between. The CDR3 sequence is CASSVRGDRETQYF. CDR3 nucleotide sequence: TGCGCCAGCAGCGTGAGGGGGGATCGAGAGACCCAGTACTTC.

The table lists this clonotype with many counts. V gene TRBV4-2 combines with J gene TRBJ1-2; D not resolved. Germline V gene sequence: CDR1 LGHNA, CDR2 YNFKEQ. CDR3 length: 15 residues. V was cut by 3 bases and J by 4 bases, with 15 bases left in between. The CDR3 nucleotides read TGTGCCAGCAGCCAGGGGATGGCCAGGCTCTATGGCTACACCTTC. This encodes CASSQGMARLYGYTF.

This clonotype was seen repeatedly, ten times or more. This CDR3 is CASTIAGGWGETQYF. DNA of the CDR3: TGTGCCAGCACCATAGCGGGGGGATGGGGAGAGACCCAGTACTTC. The chain uses TRBV12-3 or TRBV12-4 and TRBJ2-5, with 10 bases lining up with TRBD2. The CDR3 loop spans 15 amino acids. Germline trimming cut 7 bases from V and 4 bases from J; bases unmatched to any gene: 9.

About this clonotype itself: This may come from a read error, since a much larger clone is one base off. This sequence joins TRBV3-1 and TRBJ2-5, with 8 bases lining up with TRBD2. This CDR3 comprises 13 residues. Germline V gene data show CDR1 as LGHDT and CDR2 as YNNKEL (reference sequence). The CDR3 nucleotides are TGTGTCAGCAGCCAAACGGGAGCGGGGGCCCAGTACTTC. Protein: CVSSQTGAGAQYF.

This clonotype was seen at least ten times. The rearrangement links TRBV12-3 or TRBV12-4 to TRBJ1-1; 7 bases agree with TRBD1. The CDR3 contains 17 residues. V was pared by 3 bases and J by 4 bases, with 14 bases of the junction left unmatched. The CDR3 DNA is TGTGCCAGCAGTTTGTGGCTTGTGTTACAGGGGACCACTGAAGCTTTCTTT. Protein product: CASSLWLVLQGTTEAFF.

Details on this clonotype: A clone one base away is much larger, so this may be a read error. The V gene is TRBV20-1, the J gene TRBJ2-2; D assignment may be TRBD1 or TRBD2 (5 bases each). The CDR3 spans 13 residues. Germline V gene lookup returns CDR1 DFQATT and CDR2 SNEGSKA (reference sequence). The CDR3 sequence is CGPSRRGPGELFF. Written as DNA, the CDR3 is TGCGGTCCTTCGCGAAGGGGACCCGGGGAGCTGTTTTTT.

This clonotype was seen a handful of times. The chain links TRBV11-2 to TRBJ2-1, with D possibly called TRBD1 or TRBD2 (6 bases each). Trimming left V 2 bases short and J 15 bases short, with 8 bases between. Germline loops: CDR1 SGHAT, CDR2 FQNNGV. The CDR3 is made up of 10 amino acids. DNA for the CDR3: TGTGCCAGCAGCTTAAAGGGGGGGTTCTTC. It translates to CASSLKGGFF. Drawing the rest from reference TRBV11-2 and TRBJ2-1, the complete variable domain is EAGVAQSPRYKIIEKRQSVAFWCNPISGHATLYWYQQILGQGPKLLIQFQNNGVVDDSQLPKDRFSAERLKGVDSTLKIQPAKLEDSAVYLCASSLKGGFFGPGTRLTVL.

This clonotype was observed a single time. The chain uses TRBV6-1 and TRBJ1-2, with D maybe TRBD1 (6 bases). CDR3 length equals 13 residues. V gave up 3 bases and J gave up 6 bases, with 11 bases separating them. Germline CDR1 reads MNHNS; CDR2 reads SASEGT. The CDR3 loop is CASSEKGEDGYTF. Written as DNA, the CDR3 is TGTGCCAGCAGTGAGAAGGGGGAGGATGGCTACACCTTC.

The table lists this clonotype with a few counts. The V and J genes are TRBV2 and TRBJ2-2; the D gene is possibly TRBD1 (6 bases). The CDR3 is made up of 13 amino acids. V was cut by 4 bases and J by 5 bases, with 8 bases left in between. Germline CDR1 is SNHLY and CDR2 is FYNNEI. The CDR3 DNA sequence: TGTGCCAGCAGTGGGACAGAGACCGGGGAGCTGTTTTTT. Protein sequence: CASSGTETGELFF.

This clonotype was observed many times. This CDR3 reads CASGWGPTEAFF. In DNA form, the CDR3 reads TGTGCTAGTGGCTGGGGCCCAACTGAAGCTTTCTTT. The chain couples TRBV12-5 to TRBJ1-1; perhaps TRBD1 as D (5 bases). Germline CDR1 and CDR2: LGHNT and FRNRAP. V shed 6 bases and J shed 5 bases, with 10 bases lying between them. The CDR3 contains 12 residues.

This clonotype appeared many times. The chain employs TRBV3-1 and TRBJ2-5, with TRBD2 identical over 8 bases. This CDR3 spans 16 amino acids. After removal of 1 base from V and 5 bases from J, the junction contained 9 bases not matched to a gene. Per germline, CDR1 LGHDT and CDR2 YNNKEL (reference sequence). The CDR3 coding sequence is TGTGCCAGCAGCCAAGCCCCCACTAGCGGCGGGGAGACCCAGTACTTC. The encoded protein is CASSQAPTSGGETQYF.

Notes on this clonotype: Being one base from a much bigger clone, this may be a read error. No conserved phenylalanine or tryptophan ends this CDR3, so it is likely a read error. The genes are TRBV6-1 and TRBJ2-7, with D tentatively TRBD2 (6 bases). The CDR3 consists of 14 residues. Trimming stripped 6 bases from V and 0 bases from J, with 12 bases between. Per the germline V gene, CDR1 is MNHNS and CDR2 is SASEGT. The CDR3 nucleotides are TGTGCCAGCAGAAACCCCGGGAGCTCCTACGAGCAGTACTAC. Translated, it gives CASRNPGSSYEQYY.

In its sample, this clonotype was seen many times. DNA of the CDR3: TGTGCCACCAGCAGATCCCCAACAGGGGCTTATTACTATGGCTACACCTTC. Its protein is CATSRSPTGAYYYGYTF. The chain uses TRBV15 and TRBJ1-2; 7 bases line up with TRBD1. Germline trimming cut 2 bases from V and 3 bases from J; bases unmatched to any gene: 12. The length of the CDR3 is 17 residues. Per the germline V gene, CDR1 is LNHNV and CDR2 is YYDKDF (reference sequence).

This clonotype was observed many times. The genes are TRBV11-2 and TRBJ1-1; no clear D. Trimming removed 5 bases from V and 4 bases from J, with 14 bases in between. Germline V lookup: CDR1 SGHAT, CDR2 FQNNGV. The CDR3 spans 14 residues. The CDR3 spells CASSPVSVGTEAFF. The CDR3 nucleotides read TGTGCCAGCAGCCCGGTGTCGGTAGGCACTGAAGCTTTCTTT.

In this sample, this clonotype turned up many times. The rearrangement joins TRBV11-2 to TRBJ2-7; D possibly corresponds to TRBD2 (5 bases). This CDR3 has 16 residues. Trimming removed 3 bases from V and 2 bases from J, with 17 bases in between. Germline values: CDR1 SGHAT, CDR2 FQNNGV. In DNA, the CDR3 is TGTGCCAGCAGCTTCCACACTCCGATTAGCGCCTACGAGCAGTACTTC. Its translation: CASSFHTPISAYEQYF.

Many counts were recorded for this clonotype. V usage is TRBV19 and J usage is TRBJ1-1; 7 nucleotides match TRBD1. The CDR3 is made up of 16 amino acids. Germline V gene lookup returns CDR1 LNHDA and CDR2 SQIVND (reference sequence). V dropped 6 bases and J dropped 0; count of bases not matched to a gene: 10. CDR3 in amino acids: CASSWTGTSMNTEAFF. CDR3 in DNA: TGTGCCAGTAGCTGGACAGGTACTTCCATGAACACTGAAGCTTTCTTT.

This clonotype was observed a few times. This chain connects TRBV30 to TRBJ2-7; TRBD2 matches at 7 bases. The germline V gene encodes CDR1 GTSNPN and CDR2 SVGIG (reference sequence). The CDR3 consists of 14 residues. J lost 0 bases, V lost 5 bases, and 7 bases had no gene match. CDR3 bases: TGTGCCTGGTCCATGGGAGGGAGCTCCTACGAGCAGTACTTC. This translates into CAWSMGGSSYEQYF.

The table lists this clonotype with many counts. The gene calls are TRBV2 and TRBJ1-3; D might be TRBD1 (6 bases). Per germline, CDR1 SNHLY and CDR2 FYNNEI. This CDR3 has 12 residues. CDR3 loop: CASRGVENTIYF. The CDR3 bases are TGTGCTTCTAGGGGGGTCGAAAACACCATATATTTT.

The chain carries TRBV6-1 and TRBJ2-2; the D is unclear. The V gene lost 5 bases and the J gene lost 3 bases, with 19 bases spanning the gap. The length of the CDR3 is 17 residues. CDR1 MNHNS and CDR2 SASEGT come from the germline V gene. CDR3 sequence: CASSHALETSHTGELFF. The CDR3 DNA follows: TGTGCCAGCAGTCATGCCCTAGAGACATCGCACACCGGGGAGCTGTTTTTT.

This clonotype occurred many times. This chain links TRBV12-3 or TRBV12-4 with TRBJ2-7; D remains ambiguous. The CDR3 is made up of 15 amino acids. V was clipped by 5 bases and J by 1 base, with 15 bases between them. The CDR3 bases are TGTGCCAGCAGTCTTCAAGACACCCTATCCTACGAGCAGTACTTC. Translating it yields CASSLQDTLSYEQYF.